This is a list of T cell receptor beta chains from one sample in a study of CD8+CD57+ T cells in acquired aplastic anemia. Via MiXCR, TCRdb re-called the reads, giving one row per CDR3 protein. Found here are under 350,000 distinct CDR3 sequences, around three fifths of them singletons; the top ten hold 1% to 1.5%. Sequenced: sorted CD4+, CD8+, or CD8+CD57+ T cells (not recorded which) from PBMCs. The receptor source for this set is a human donor with aplastic anemia. The CDR3 runs from the conserved cysteine through the conserved F or W. The order of the fields is CDR3 protein, CDR3 DNA, D gene, J gene, V gene, clone size. A D gene is named only where the DNA matches it firmly. Size tells how often a clone was seen (once, few, many) or the class of an expanded clone, and some rows leave it out.

cdr3_aa: CASSLGDRGTGQPQHF
cdr3_nt: TGTGCCAGCAGCTTAGGGGACAGGGGGACAGGACAGCCCCAGCATTTT
d_call: TRBD1
j_call: TRBJ1-5
v_call: TRBV11-3
clone_size: .

cdr3_aa: CASSMTGGETQYF
cdr3_nt: TGTGCCAGCAGTATGACAGGGGGGGAGACCCAGTACTTC
d_call: TRBD1
j_call: TRBJ2-5
v_call: TRBV7-8
clone_size: .

cdr3_aa: CAISESIAGNEQFF
cdr3_nt: TGTGCCATCAGTGAGTCGATCGCCGGCAATGAGCAGTTCTTC
d_call: .
j_call: TRBJ2-1
v_call: TRBV10-3
clone_size: once

cdr3_aa: CATKPGQGAYNEQFF
cdr3_nt: TGTGCCACGAAACCGGGACAGGGGGCTTACAATGAGCAGTTCTTC
d_call: TRBD1
j_call: TRBJ2-1
v_call: TRBV15
clone_size: .

cdr3_aa: CASSFYICSARDNDSQETQYF
cdr3_nt: .
d_call: .
j_call: TRBJ2-5
v_call: TRBV7-6
clone_size: .

cdr3_aa: CSARDEGGFYEQYF
cdr3_nt: TGCAGTGCTAGAGATGAGGGGGGCTTCTACGAGCAGTACTTC
d_call: .
j_call: TRBJ2-7
v_call: TRBV20-1
clone_size: .

cdr3_aa: CASSKGPLTSPEAFF
cdr3_nt: TGCGCCAGCAGCAAAGGGCCACTGACGTCCCCTGAAGCTTTCTTT
d_call: .
j_call: TRBJ1-1
v_call: TRBV5-1
clone_size: many

cdr3_aa: CASSPESSGTKAYEQYF
cdr3_nt: TGTGCCAGCAGCCCTGAGAGTTCCGGGACAAAAGCCTACGAGCAGTACTTC
d_call: .
j_call: TRBJ2-7
v_call: TRBV5-6
clone_size: few

cdr3_aa: CASSPASGSVNEQFF
cdr3_nt: TGTGCCAGCAGCCCCGCTAGCGGGAGCGTCAATGAGCAGTTCTTC
d_call: TRBD2
j_call: TRBJ2-1
v_call: TRBV7-9
clone_size: .

cdr3_aa: CAISLTVEDTEAFF
cdr3_nt: TGTGCCATCAGTTTGACAGTAGAGGATACTGAAGCTTTCTTT
d_call: .
j_call: TRBJ1-1
v_call: TRBV10-3
clone_size: .

cdr3_aa: CATSRDRIYEQYF
cdr3_nt: TGTGCCACCAGCAGAGACAGGATTTACGAGCAGTACTTC
d_call: .
j_call: TRBJ2-7
v_call: TRBV15
clone_size: few

cdr3_aa: CASSLSPQTTSWGEQYF
cdr3_nt: TGTGCCAGCAGCTTATCCCCTCAGACCACCTCCTGGGGGGAGCAGTACTTC
d_call: .
j_call: TRBJ2-7
v_call: TRBV7-2
clone_size: .

cdr3_aa: CASSLGGPTTYEQYF
cdr3_nt: TGTGCCAGCAGCCTCGGCGGACCCACTACCTACGAGCAGTACTTC
d_call: .
j_call: TRBJ2-7
v_call: TRBV7-9
clone_size: many

cdr3_aa: CASTLRTGLNEKLFF
cdr3_nt: TGTGCCAGCACCCTAAGGACAGGGCTTAATGAAAAACTGTTTTTT
d_call: TRBD1
j_call: TRBJ1-4
v_call: TRBV12-3/TRBV12-4
clone_size: .

cdr3_aa: CASRLDTGMNTEAFF
cdr3_nt: TGCGCCAGCAGACTCGATACAGGGATGAACACTGAAGCTTTCTTT
d_call: .
j_call: TRBJ1-1
v_call: TRBV5-1
clone_size: .

cdr3_aa: CASRRTSGGPDTQYF
cdr3_nt: TGTGCCAGCAGACGGACTAGCGGGGGGCCAGATACGCAGTATTTT
d_call: TRBD2
j_call: TRBJ2-3
v_call: TRBV7-6
clone_size: many

cdr3_aa: CASSHQGIDEQFF
cdr3_nt: TGTGCCAGCAGTCACCAGGGGATCGATGAGCAGTTCTTC
d_call: .
j_call: TRBJ2-1
v_call: TRBV12-3/TRBV12-4
clone_size: .

cdr3_aa: CATMGEGNQPQHF
cdr3_nt: TGTGCCACCATGGGGGAGGGGAATCAGCCCCAGCATTTT
d_call: .
j_call: TRBJ1-5
v_call: TRBV15
clone_size: .

cdr3_aa: CATSESEHEQYF
cdr3_nt: TGTGCCACTAGTGAGTCCGAGCACGAGCAGTACTTC
d_call: .
j_call: TRBJ2-7
v_call: TRBV24-1
clone_size: .

cdr3_aa: CASSSVVSDEQYF
cdr3_nt: TGCGCCAGCAGCTCCGTGGTCTCGGACGAGCAGTACTTC
d_call: .
j_call: TRBJ2-7
v_call: TRBV5-1
clone_size: .

cdr3_aa: CASTGLAGRDEQFF
cdr3_nt: TGTGCCAGCACTGGACTAGCGGGAAGGGATGAGCAGTTCTTC
d_call: TRBD2
j_call: TRBJ2-1
v_call: TRBV2
clone_size: .

cdr3_aa: CASNRDGVETQYF
cdr3_nt: TGTGCCAGCAACCGGGACGGAGTAGAAACCCAGTACTTC
d_call: .
j_call: TRBJ2-5
v_call: TRBV9
clone_size: many

cdr3_aa: CASSTSVDTQYF
cdr3_nt: TGTGCCAGCAGTACTAGCGTAGATACGCAGTATTTT
d_call: TRBD2
j_call: TRBJ2-3
v_call: TRBV25-1
clone_size: .

cdr3_aa: CASSLGDSYDEQYF
cdr3_nt: TGTGCCAGCAGTTTGGGGGACAGTTATGACGAGCAGTACTTC
d_call: TRBD1
j_call: TRBJ2-7
v_call: TRBV12-3/TRBV12-4
clone_size: .

cdr3_aa: CASSGDRSTEAFF
cdr3_nt: TGTGCCAGCTCAGGCGACAGAAGCACTGAAGCTTTCTTT
d_call: .
j_call: TRBJ1-1
v_call: TRBV18
clone_size: many

cdr3_aa: CATSDSTAPTTDTQYF
cdr3_nt: TGTGCCACCAGTGATTCGACAGCCCCTACCACAGATACGCAGTATTTT
d_call: .
j_call: TRBJ2-3
v_call: TRBV24-1
clone_size: few

cdr3_aa: CASSLVTSPETQYF
cdr3_nt: TGTGCCAGCAGCCTTGTGACTTCGCCAGAAACCCAGTACTTC
d_call: .
j_call: TRBJ2-5
v_call: TRBV5-4
clone_size: .

cdr3_aa: CATSLGTNINTDTQYF
cdr3_nt: TGTGCCACCAGTTTGGGGACAAATATCAACACAGATACGCAGTATTTT
d_call: .
j_call: TRBJ2-3
v_call: TRBV24-1
clone_size: .

cdr3_aa: CSAESGTTTYEQYF
cdr3_nt: TGCAGTGCCGAGTCCGGGACTACCACCTACGAGCAGTACTTC
d_call: TRBD2
j_call: TRBJ2-7
v_call: TRBV20-1
clone_size: .

cdr3_aa: CAISPGQGREKLFF
cdr3_nt: TGTGCCATCAGCCCAGGACAGGGTAGGGAAAAACTGTTTTTT
d_call: TRBD1
j_call: TRBJ1-4
v_call: TRBV10-3
clone_size: once

cdr3_aa: CASSLLQPGTGVVGDSPLHF
cdr3_nt: TGTGCCAGCAGCTTATTGCAACCCGGGACAGGGGTTGTCGGGGATTCACCCCTCCACTTT
d_call: TRBD1
j_call: TRBJ1-6
v_call: TRBV7-9
clone_size: .

cdr3_aa: CASRTSGDEQFF
cdr3_nt: TGCGCCAGCAGGACTAGCGGGGATGAGCAGTTCTTC
d_call: TRBD2
j_call: TRBJ2-1
v_call: TRBV10-2
clone_size: .

cdr3_aa: CASQGLAGGGEQFF
cdr3_nt: TGTGCCAGCCAAGGGCTAGCGGGAGGGGGTGAGCAGTTCTTC
d_call: TRBD2
j_call: TRBJ2-1
v_call: TRBV9
clone_size: few

cdr3_aa: CSARVSLGIQSF
cdr3_nt: TGCAGTGCTAGAGTTAGTCTCGGGATCCAGTCCTTC
d_call: .
j_call: TRBJ2-5
v_call: TRBV20-1
clone_size: .

cdr3_aa: CASSPRGTGSHFEAFF
cdr3_nt: TGTGCCAGCAGCCCCCGGGGGACAGGGTCCCATTTTGAAGCTTTCTTT
d_call: TRBD1
j_call: TRBJ1-1
v_call: TRBV7-9
clone_size: many

cdr3_aa: CASSIDLRLEQFF
cdr3_nt: TGTGCCAGTAGTATAGATCTCCGCTTAGAGCAGTTCTTC
d_call: .
j_call: TRBJ2-1
v_call: TRBV19
clone_size: .

cdr3_aa: CASSGSWEGYYEQYF
cdr3_nt: TGTGCCAGCAGTGGGAGTTGGGAAGGTTACTACGAGCAGTACTTC
d_call: .
j_call: TRBJ2-7
v_call: TRBV25-1
clone_size: once

cdr3_aa: CSASDSFQEQYF
cdr3_nt: TGCAGTGCTAGCGACAGTTTTCAGGAACAGTACTTC
d_call: .
j_call: TRBJ2-7
v_call: TRBV20-1
clone_size: few

cdr3_aa: CAISESTGANEKLFF
cdr3_nt: TGTGCCATCAGTGAGTCGACAGGGGCTAATGAAAAACTGTTTTTT
d_call: TRBD1
j_call: TRBJ1-4
v_call: TRBV10-3
clone_size: many

cdr3_aa: CMGSGGWSGNTIYF
cdr3_nt: TGCATGGGGAGTGGAGGGTGGTCTGGAAACACCATATATTTT
d_call: .
j_call: TRBJ1-3
v_call: TRBV29-1
clone_size: .